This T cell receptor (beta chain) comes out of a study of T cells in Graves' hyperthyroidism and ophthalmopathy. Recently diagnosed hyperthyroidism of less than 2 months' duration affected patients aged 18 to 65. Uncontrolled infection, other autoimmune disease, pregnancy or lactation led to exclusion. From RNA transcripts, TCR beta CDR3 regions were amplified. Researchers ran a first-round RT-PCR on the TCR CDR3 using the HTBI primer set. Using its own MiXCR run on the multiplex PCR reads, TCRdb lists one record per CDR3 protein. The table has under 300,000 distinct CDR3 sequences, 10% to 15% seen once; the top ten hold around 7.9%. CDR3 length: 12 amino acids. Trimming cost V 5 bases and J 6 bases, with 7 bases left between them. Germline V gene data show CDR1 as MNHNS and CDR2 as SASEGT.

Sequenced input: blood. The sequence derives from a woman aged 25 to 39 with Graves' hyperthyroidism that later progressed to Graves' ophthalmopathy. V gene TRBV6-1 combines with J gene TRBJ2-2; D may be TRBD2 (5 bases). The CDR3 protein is CASSYGAGELFF. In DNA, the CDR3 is TGTGCCAGCAGTTACGGGGCCGGGGAGCTGTTTTTT.